The 2 T cell receptor beta chains presented below share a single source sample, sequenced in a study of shared clonotypes between healthy human individuals. Profiled with immunoSEQ multiplex PCR; TCRdb holds only in-frame clones, not every one. The sample has about 2 million clones, over 85% seen once. Positively selected for CCR7, the CD45RO-negative cells used as naive CD8 cells excluded terminally differentiated effector memory CD45RA+ cells. Material: naive CD8+ T cells sorted from blood. Receptor source: a man aged 18 to 29 in good health.

V is TRBV5-4 and J is TRBJ2-7; a weak D match, TRBD1 (6 bases). V lost 5 bases to trimming and J lost 2 bases, with 11 bases between them. In germline, CDR1 is SGHNT, CDR2 YYREEE (reference sequence). The CDR3 sequence is 13 residues long. The CDR3 coding sequence is TGTGCCAGCAGGGATTCAGGGGCCTACGAGCAGTACTTC. Its translation: CASRDSGAYEQYF.

The chain recombines TRBV21-1 with TRBJ2-7; TRBD2, the D gene given by the table, was not confirmed from the DNA. TRBV21-1 has pseudogene status. The CDR3 extends over 16 amino acids. Written as DNA, the CDR3 is TGTGCCAGCAGCACCCTACACCGGGACTATGCCTACGAGCAGTACTTC. This gives the protein CASSTLHRDYAYEQYF.